This T cell receptor (beta chain) was profiled in a study of control samples from healthy donors and cancer patients. The CDR3 runs 13 residues. The germline V gene encodes CDR1 KGHSH and CDR2 LQKENI. Trimming pared 7 bases from V and 4 bases from J, leaving 13 bases between. Assay: immunoSEQ multiplex PCR; the TCRdb copy retains only in-frame clones and omits some. The sample shows 170,000 or so clones, around nine tenths of them seen only once. Only a few counts were recorded for this clone. The chain combines TRBV18 with TRBJ1-2, with D possibly being TRBD1 (6 bases). The sequenced material came from blood. The TCR comes from a young man in good health. The CDR3 nucleotides are TGTGCCAGCTGGGACGGGGGCGGCTATGGCTACACCTTC. It is translated as CASWDGGGYGYTF.